This T cell receptor (beta chain) was captured in a study of vaccination and CD4 T cells after COVID-19. The overall study: Collection of post-COVID samples occurred a median roughly 110 days after diagnosis, spanning a range of 35 to 161.

Germline V gene lookup returns CDR1 LGHNA and CDR2 YSLEER. The V gene end was trimmed by 1 base and the J gene end by 4 bases; junction bases not matched to a gene: 16. The length of the CDR3 is 19 residues. For this clonotype: Its antigen is not identified.

Indicated treatment: approximately 10-day PBMC culture with coronavirus spike peptide pools or control peptides (ViraFEST assay). IL-2 (around 10 IU/ml) and peptide pools (around 10 ug/ml) were added to cultures of 1.5 million to 2 million PBMCs per well. With the Oncomine TCR Beta short-read assay, DNA from cultured CD4+ T cells was sequenced. Each CDR3 protein gets one entry after TCRdb re-called the PCR reads with MiXCR. The sample yields about 19,000 distinct CDR3 sequences, about half seen once. The TCR sequence derives from a human donor who had recovered from COVID-19. Sequencing was performed on CD4+ T cells from blood, cultured in vitro, taken after SARS-CoV-2 vaccination. The chain recombines TRBV4-3 with TRBJ2-7, with TRBD2 matching 10 bases. The CDR3 nucleotides are TGCGCCAGCAGCCAAGGGACTTCCTCAAGCGGGAGGGCCCAATACGAGCAGTACTTC. Translation gives CASSQGTSSSGRAQYEQYF.